One and the same sample provided the 23 T cell receptor beta chains below, sequenced in a study of patients with pleural tuberculosis. TCRdb used MiXCR to reprocess the reads, holding one entry per CDR3 protein. The sample yields around 49,000 distinct CDR3 sequences, about 7.3% seen once. These receptor sequences come from a human donor with pleural tuberculosis.

This clonotype was recorded many times. The genes are TRBV20-1 and TRBJ2-1; 11 nucleotides align to TRBD2. J lost 10 bases, V lost 3 bases, and 5 bases had no gene match. The CDR3 loop spans 13 amino acids. Germline assignment: CDR1 DFQATT and CDR2 SNEGSKA (reference sequence). This CDR3 is CSASWLAGGEQFF. The CDR3 bases are TGCAGTGCTAGCTGGCTAGCGGGAGGCGAGCAGTTCTTC.

This chain connects TRBV29-1 to TRBJ2-7; D assignment may be TRBD1 or TRBD2 (5 bases each). Looked up from germline, CDR1 is SQVTM and CDR2 is ANQGSEA. The CDR3 contains 12 residues. For the CDR3, the DNA is TGCAGTTCGGGACCGAGCGTCTACGAGCAGTACTTC. This encodes CSSGPSVYEQYF.

This clonotype was seen many times. The V call is TRBV11-2, the J call TRBJ1-3, with TRBD1 identical over 7 bases. The CDR3 contains 15 residues. Looked up from germline, CDR1 is SGHAT and CDR2 is FQNNGV. V gave up 5 bases and J gave up 0 bases; unmatched junction bases: 4. CDR3 nucleotides: TGTGCCAGCAGCGCGGGACAGCGCTCTGGAAACACCATATATTTT. As protein: CASSAGQRSGNTIYF.

This clonotype was observed many times. This rearrangement joins TRBV20-1 to TRBJ1-6; maybe TRBD1 (6 bases). Germline loops: CDR1 DFQATT, CDR2 SNEGSKA (reference sequence). With 1 base removed from V and 5 bases from J, the gap between germline ends came to 9 bases. The CDR3 sequence is 14 residues long. CDR3 nucleotide sequence: TGCAGTGCTAGAGCACAGGGCCATAATTCACCCCTCCACTTT. The encoded protein is CSARAQGHNSPLHF.

This clonotype has ten or more counts. This chain connects TRBV19 to TRBJ1-5, with D possibly matching TRBD1 (6 bases). CDR3 length: 14 residues. Trimming took off 5 bases at V and 2 bases at J, with 10 bases between the two ends. CDR1 and CDR2 from the germline V gene are LNHDA and SQIVND (reference sequence). CDR3 amino acids: CASSEQGGNQPQHF. In DNA form, the CDR3 reads TGTGCCAGTAGTGAACAGGGTGGCAATCAGCCCCAGCATTTT.

This clonotype was found many times. This chain connects TRBV24-1 to TRBJ2-5; D not certain. V shed 4 bases and J shed 2 bases, with 10 bases lying between them. Germline assignment: CDR1 KGHDR and CDR2 SFDVKD. This CDR3 is 14 amino acids long. The CDR3 region is CATSDLDGQETQYF. The CDR3 nucleotides read TGTGCCACCAGTGACCTGGACGGACAAGAGACCCAGTACTTC.

This clonotype was seen repeatedly, ten times or more. The chain combines TRBV11-1 with TRBJ1-5; tentative D call: TRBD1 (5 bases). This CDR3 region has 15 residues. The germline V gene encodes CDR1 SGHAT and CDR2 FQDESV (reference sequence). V was trimmed by 1 base and J by 3 bases, leaving 10 bases between them. CDR3 nucleotides: TGTGCCAGCAGCTTAGGCCGGGACTTCAATCAGCCCCAGCATTTT. It translates to CASSLGRDFNQPQHF.

The chain carries TRBV9 and TRBJ2-1; D may correspond to TRBD1 or TRBD2 (5 bases each). V was pared by 0 bases and J by 2 bases, with 9 bases between. The CDR3 is 15 residues long. Germline CDR1 SGDLS, CDR2 YYNGEE. The CDR3 nucleotides read TGTGCCAGCAGCGTAGGGGGACGGGCCTACAATGAGCAGTTCTTC. It is translated as CASSVGGRAYNEQFF. Using reference TRBV9 and TRBJ2-1 for the parts outside the CDR3, the full variable domain is DSGVTQTPKHLITATGQRVTLRCSPRSGDLSVYWYQQSLDQGLQFLIQYYNGEERAKGNILERFSAQQFPDLHSELNLSSLELGDSALYFCASSVGGRAYNEQFFGPGTRLTVL.

The sample holds many counts of this clonotype. The V gene is TRBV14, the J gene TRBJ2-1; 7 bases align to TRBD2. Germline CDR1 SGHDN, CDR2 FVKESK. With V trimmed by 0 bases and J by 3 bases, 8 bases remained unmatched. CDR3 size: 17 residues. CDR3: CASSQDLGTTYYNEQFF. In nucleotides, the CDR3 is TGTGCCAGCAGCCAAGATTTGGGGACTACTTACTACAATGAGCAGTTCTTC.

This clonotype was counted at least ten times. The CDR3 region is CASSLRAGASSYNEQFF. Written as DNA, the CDR3 is TGTGCCAGCAGCTTAAGGGCAGGGGCCAGCTCCTACAATGAGCAGTTCTTC. The V gene is TRBV7-3, the J gene TRBJ2-1; tentatively, D is TRBD1 (6 bases). CDR3 length equals 17 residues. From germline, CDR1 is SGHTA and CDR2 FQGTGA. The ends were cut back, 1 base at V and 0 bases at J, with 13 bases in the middle. Together with reference TRBV7-3 and TRBJ2-1, the CDR3 gives the full variable domain: GAGVSQTPSNKVTEKGKYVELRCDPISGHTALYWYRQSLGQGPEFLIYFQGTGAADDSGLPNDRFFAVRPEGSVSTLKIQRTERGDSAVYLCASSLRAGASSYNEQFFGPGTRLTVL.

This clonotype was detected many times. The rearrangement joins TRBV20-1 to TRBJ2-1, with D unclear. Deletions cut 0 bases from V and 13 bases from J, with 16 bases between. Germline V lookup: CDR1 DFQATT, CDR2 SNEGSKA (reference sequence). CDR3 size: 13 residues. The CDR3 sequence is CSARDIRRPSQFF. As DNA, the CDR3 is TGCAGTGCTAGAGATATTCGCCGTCCATCCCAGTTCTTC.

This chain connects TRBV19 to TRBJ2-5; TRBD1 aligns across 8 bases. The germline V gene has CDR1 LNHDA and CDR2 SQIVND (reference sequence). Unmatched junction bases numbered 9, after V lost 5 bases and J lost 7 bases. The CDR3 has 14 amino acids. This CDR3 reads CASSGGRGRGTQYF. In DNA, the CDR3 is TGTGCCAGTAGTGGCGGCAGGGGGCGAGGGACCCAGTACTTC.

This clonotype has ten or more counts. J is TRBJ1-2 and V is TRBV2; TRBD1 matches 7 bases. This CDR3 spans 13 amino acids. Trimming removed 3 bases from V and 4 bases from J; junction bases left unmatched: 2. CDR1 is SNHLY and CDR2 is FYNNEI in the germline V gene. Here the CDR3 reads CASSERGPYGYTF. As DNA, the CDR3 is TGTGCCAGCAGTGAGAGGGGGCCCTATGGCTACACCTTC.

This clonotype was seen repeatedly, ten times or more. This rearrangement joins TRBV24-1 to TRBJ1-1; D might be TRBD1 (6 bases). The CDR3 loop spans 15 amino acids. The V gene lost 6 bases and the J gene lost 4 bases, with 17 bases spanning the gap. Germline V gives CDR1 KGHDR, CDR2 SFDVKD. CDR3 loop: CATSHRLGQRTEAFF. DNA of the CDR3: TGTGCCACCAGTCACCGATTAGGACAGCGCACTGAAGCTTTCTTT.

This clonotype was seen repeatedly, ten times or more. The rearrangement uses TRBV20-1 and TRBJ2-1, with 8 bases fitting TRBD2. Germline-derived CDR1 and CDR2 are DFQATT and SNEGSKA (reference sequence). Unmatched junction bases numbered 9, after V lost 1 base and J lost 1 base. This CDR3 is built from 17 residues. The CDR3 DNA sequence: TGCAGTGCTAGAGGAATAACCGGGACTAGGTCCTACAATGAGCAGTTCTTC. Residues: CSARGITGTRSYNEQFF.

This clonotype has ten or more counts. V is TRBV10-3 and J is TRBJ2-1; 10 bases match TRBD2. This CDR3 spans 17 amino acids. Germline CDR1 is ENHRY and CDR2 is SYGVKD. Trimming at V came to 3 bases and at J to 7 bases, leaving 12 bases not matched to a gene. CDR3 in amino acids: CAISDSSLAGDANEQFF. The CDR3 bases are TGTGCCATCAGTGATAGTTCCCTAGCGGGAGATGCAAATGAGCAGTTCTTC.

This clonotype was detected only once. Just one base apart from a much larger clone, this may be a read error. The chain has TRBV11-1 and TRBJ1-1, with D perhaps matching TRBD1 (5 bases). The CDR3 consists of 14 residues. Germline V gene lookup returns CDR1 SGHAT and CDR2 FQDESV (reference sequence). CDR3 residues: CASSLGGTGLETFF. Written as DNA, the CDR3 is TGTGCCAGCAGCTTAGGCGGGACCGGACTTGAAACTTTCTTT.

Notes on this clonotype: A junction boundary mismatches the germline segment, possibly from a read error. The rearrangement joins TRBV2 to TRBJ1-4; TRBD1 might be the D (5 bases). Germline-derived CDR1 and CDR2 are SNHLY and FYNNEI. This CDR3 region has 13 residues. The CDR3 DNA reads TGTGCCGGCAGATGGAGGGGTGAGGAAAAACTGTTTTTT. Protein product: CAGRWRGEEKLFF. The full variable domain, rest sourced from reference TRBV2 and TRBJ1-4, is EPEVTQTPSHQVTQMGQEVILRCVPISNHLYFYWYRQILGQKVEFLVSFYNNEISEKSEIFDDQFSVERPDGSNFTLKIRSTKLEDSAMYFCAGRWRGEEKLFFGSGTQLSVL.

This clonotype was recorded many times. This chain joins TRBV12-3 or TRBV12-4 and TRBJ2-3; a weak D match, TRBD2 (6 bases). This CDR3 comprises 15 residues. Between the trimmed V and J ends, which lost 2 bases and 3 bases, there was a span of 12 bases. The CDR3 region is CASSLRGTRTDTQYF. The CDR3 region has the DNA TGTGCCAGCAGTTTACGCGGGACCCGTACAGATACGCAGTATTTT.

This clonotype has ten or more counts. The genes are TRBV11-2 and TRBJ2-1, with TRBD2 matching 7 bases. The V gene end was trimmed by 5 bases and the J gene end by 6 bases; junction bases not matched to a gene: 7. Germline-derived CDR1 and CDR2 are SGHAT and FQNNGV. The CDR3 extends over 14 amino acids. CDR3 sequence: CASSLGLVGNEQFF. The DNA for the CDR3 is TGTGCCAGCAGCCTTGGACTAGTGGGCAATGAGCAGTTCTTC.

This clonotype was recorded at least ten times. The chain combines TRBV20-1 with TRBJ2-1; a weak D match, TRBD1 (6 bases). The CDR3 covers 16 residues. Trimming shortened V by 2 bases and J by 4 bases, and 18 bases separated the two germline ends. Per the germline V gene, CDR1 is DFQATT and CDR2 is SNEGSKA (reference sequence). In nucleotides, the CDR3 is TGCAGTGCTAGACCCTTATACAGGGATCGATACAATGAGCAGTTCTTC. Protein sequence: CSARPLYRDRYNEQFF.

This clonotype was counted ten times or more. This rearrangement joins TRBV2 to TRBJ1-1; possible D gene TRBD1, 6 bases. CDR1 SNHLY and CDR2 FYNNEI come from the germline V gene. This CDR3 region has 13 residues. Trimming left V 7 bases short and J 1 base short, with 10 bases between. The CDR3, as DNA: TGTGCCAGCATCCGGGGGCGGAACACTGAAGCTTTCTTT. Translating gives CASIRGRNTEAFF.

This clonotype was detected many times. V is TRBV29-1 and J is TRBJ1-1; D possibly corresponds to TRBD1 (6 bases). This CDR3 comprises 14 residues. V gave up 3 bases and J gave up 3 bases, with 14 bases separating them. Per the germline V gene, CDR1 is SQVTM and CDR2 is ANQGSEA. The CDR3 region is CSVEGGGTYTEAFF. As DNA, the CDR3 is TGCAGCGTTGAGGGAGGGGGTACGTACACTGAAGCTTTCTTT.